This T cell receptor beta chain emerged from a study of cytomegalovirus exposure and HLA in healthy donors. The CDR3 extends over 16 amino acids. Trimming removed 2 bases from V and 7 bases from J, with 18 bases in between. Germline lookup yields CDR1 MNHEY and CDR2 SVGAGI. The PCR employed 60 Vbeta primers together with 13 Jbeta primers. Clones were sequenced by immunoSEQ multiplex PCR, and TCRdb holds only the in-frame ones, with some missing. The data contain about 200,000 clones, about four fifths of them singletons. The sample was PBMCs. V gene TRBV6-5 combines with J gene TRBJ2-1, with D perhaps TRBD2 (6 bases). This TCR was sampled from a man younger than 35 in good health and CMV-seronegative. CDR3 nucleotide sequence: TGTGCCAGCAGTTACCGGAGGGGAGGAATCTTAAATGAGCAGTTCTTC. Its protein product is CASSYRRGGILNEQFF.